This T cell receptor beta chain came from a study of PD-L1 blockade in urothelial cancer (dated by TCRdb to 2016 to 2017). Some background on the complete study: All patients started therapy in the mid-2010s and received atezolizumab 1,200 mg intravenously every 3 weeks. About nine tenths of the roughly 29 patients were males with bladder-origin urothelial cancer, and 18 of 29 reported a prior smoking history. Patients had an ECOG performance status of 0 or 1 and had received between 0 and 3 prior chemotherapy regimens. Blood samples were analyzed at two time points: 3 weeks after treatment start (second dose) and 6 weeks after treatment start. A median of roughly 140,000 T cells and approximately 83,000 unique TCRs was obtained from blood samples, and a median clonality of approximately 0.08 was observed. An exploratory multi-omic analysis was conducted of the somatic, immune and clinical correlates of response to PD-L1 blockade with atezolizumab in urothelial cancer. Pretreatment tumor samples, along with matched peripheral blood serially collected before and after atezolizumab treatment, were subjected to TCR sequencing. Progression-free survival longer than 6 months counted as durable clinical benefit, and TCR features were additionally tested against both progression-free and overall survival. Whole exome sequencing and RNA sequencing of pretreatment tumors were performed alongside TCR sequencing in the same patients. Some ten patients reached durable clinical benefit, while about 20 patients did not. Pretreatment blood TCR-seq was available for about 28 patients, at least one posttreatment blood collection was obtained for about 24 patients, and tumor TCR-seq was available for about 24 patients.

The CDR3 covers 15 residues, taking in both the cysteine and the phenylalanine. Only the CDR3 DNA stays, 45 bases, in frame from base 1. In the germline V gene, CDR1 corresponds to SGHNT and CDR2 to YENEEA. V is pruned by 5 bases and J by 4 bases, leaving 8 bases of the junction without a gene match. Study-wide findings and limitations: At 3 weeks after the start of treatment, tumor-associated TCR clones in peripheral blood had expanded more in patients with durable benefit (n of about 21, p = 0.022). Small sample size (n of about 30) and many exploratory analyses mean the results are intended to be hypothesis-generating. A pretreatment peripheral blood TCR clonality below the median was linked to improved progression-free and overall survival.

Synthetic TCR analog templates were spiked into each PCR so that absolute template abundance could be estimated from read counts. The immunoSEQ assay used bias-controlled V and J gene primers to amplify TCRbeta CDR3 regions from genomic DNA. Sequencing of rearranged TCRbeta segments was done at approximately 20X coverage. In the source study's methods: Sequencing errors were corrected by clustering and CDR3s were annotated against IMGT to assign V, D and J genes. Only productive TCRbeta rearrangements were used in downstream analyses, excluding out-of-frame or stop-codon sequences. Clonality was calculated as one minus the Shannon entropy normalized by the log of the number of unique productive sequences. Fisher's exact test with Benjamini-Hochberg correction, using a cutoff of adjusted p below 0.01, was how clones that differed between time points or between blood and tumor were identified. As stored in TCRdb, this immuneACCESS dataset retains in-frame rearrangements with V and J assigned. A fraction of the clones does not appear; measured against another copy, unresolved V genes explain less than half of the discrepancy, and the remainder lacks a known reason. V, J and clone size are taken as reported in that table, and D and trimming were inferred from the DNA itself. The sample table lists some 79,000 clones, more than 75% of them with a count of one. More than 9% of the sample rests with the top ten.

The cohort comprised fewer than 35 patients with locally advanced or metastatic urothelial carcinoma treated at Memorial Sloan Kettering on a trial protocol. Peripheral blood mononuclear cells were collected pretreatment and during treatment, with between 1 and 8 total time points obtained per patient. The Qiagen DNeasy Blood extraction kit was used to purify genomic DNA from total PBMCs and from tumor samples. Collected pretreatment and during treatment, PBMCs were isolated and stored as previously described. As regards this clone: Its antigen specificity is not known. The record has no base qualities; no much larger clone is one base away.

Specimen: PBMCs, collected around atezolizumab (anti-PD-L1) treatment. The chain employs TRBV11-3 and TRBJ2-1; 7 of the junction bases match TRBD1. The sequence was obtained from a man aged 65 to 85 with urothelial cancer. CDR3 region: CASSRRQGEYNEQFF. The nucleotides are TGTGCCAGCAGCCGACGCCAGGGGGAATACAATGAGCAGTTCTTC.